These 27 T cell receptor beta chains were all obtained from the same sample, sequenced in a study of identical twins. One entry per CDR3 protein results from TCRdb running MiXCR on the 5' RACE reads. The sample consists of some 900,000 distinct CDR3 sequences, about 12% of them appearing once. The same data also contributed to another study, on yellow fever vaccine responses in identical twins.

Sequenced input: PBMCs. These receptors were collected from a woman under 30 in good health.

This clonotype was seen a few times. J is TRBJ2-2 and V is TRBV7-2; TRBD2 agrees at 7 bases. This CDR3 comprises 15 residues. Trimming cost V 4 bases and J 5 bases; bases outside gene matches: 7. Germline-derived CDR1 and CDR2 are SGHTA and FQGNSA. The CDR3 loop is CASSSAREGTGELFF. For the CDR3, the DNA is TGTGCCAGCAGCTCTGCTAGGGAGGGGACCGGGGAGCTGTTTTTT.

There are many counts of this clonotype. V and J are TRBV6-5 and TRBJ1-1; D gene uncertain. Germline loops: CDR1 MNHEY, CDR2 SVGAGI. Trimming cost V 3 bases and J 0 bases, with 11 bases left between them. The CDR3 contains 15 residues. The CDR3 here is CASSYNGVMNTEAFF. CDR3 DNA sequence: TGTGCCAGCAGTTATAATGGGGTCATGAACACTGAAGCTTTCTTT.

At least ten counts were recorded for this clonotype. V gene TRBV10-3 combines with J gene TRBJ2-3; D is ambiguous. The CDR3 covers 11 residues. Trimming stripped 6 bases from V and 2 bases from J, with 3 bases between. Germline V CDR1 and CDR2: ENHRY, SYGVKD. CDR3 DNA sequence: TGTGCCATCAGCCTCACAGATACGCAGTATTTT. Translated: CAISLTDTQYF.

Ten or more counts support this clonotype. The V call is TRBV28, the J call TRBJ2-5; D is unresolved. With 8 bases removed from V and 2 bases from J, the gap between germline ends came to 3 bases. In germline, CDR1 is MDHEN, CDR2 SYDVKM. The CDR3 length is 10 residues. In nucleotides, the CDR3 is TGTGCCAGCGGACAAGAGACCCAGTACTTC. Protein sequence: CASGQETQYF. The full variable domain, rest sourced from reference TRBV28 and TRBJ2-5, is DVKVTQSSRYLVKRTGEKVFLECVQDMDHENMFWYRQDPGLGLRLIYFSYDVKMKEKGDIPEGYSVSREKKERFSLILESASTNQTSMYLCASGQETQYFGPGTRLLVL.

The chain carries TRBV2 and TRBJ2-3; perhaps TRBD2 as D (5 bases). This CDR3 spans 15 amino acids. Deletions cut 6 bases from V and 5 bases from J, with 18 bases between. Germline V gene data show CDR1 as SNHLY and CDR2 as FYNNEI. DNA for the CDR3: TGTGCCAGCAGCCTCGCAACGGGAAATATAGATACGCAGTATTTT. Its translation: CASSLATGNIDTQYF. Drawing the rest from reference TRBV2 and TRBJ2-3, the complete variable domain is EPEVTQTPSHQVTQMGQEVILRCVPISNHLYFYWYRQILGQKVEFLVSFYNNEISEKSEIFDDQFSVERPDGSNFTLKIRSTKLEDSAMYFCASSLATGNIDTQYFGPGTRLTVL.

The chain is built from TRBV20-1 and TRBJ2-1, with a tentative D call TRBD2 (5 bases). CDR1 and CDR2 (germline): DFQATT, SNEGSKA (reference sequence). V was shortened by 0 bases and J by 5 bases, with 11 bases between the two germline ends. This CDR3 is built from 14 residues. CDR3 sequence: CSARDGARDNEQFF. The CDR3 region has the DNA TGCAGTGCTAGAGATGGCGCGAGGGACAATGAGCAGTTCTTC.

This clonotype was seen many times. The V and J genes are TRBV4-1 and TRBJ2-2; 9 nucleotides line up with TRBD2. V was clipped by 4 bases and J by 3 bases; unmatched bases: 12. CDR3 length: 18 amino acids. Germline V CDR1 and CDR2: MGHRA, YSYEKL. Here the CDR3 reads CASSPEIAGEWDTGELFF. CDR3 nucleotide sequence: TGCGCCAGCAGCCCCGAAATAGCGGGAGAGTGGGACACCGGGGAGCTGTTTTTT.

This clonotype was recorded a few times. CDR3: CASSLAGGRYEQYF. In DNA form, the CDR3 reads TGTGCCAGCAGTTTAGCGGGAGGCCGCTACGAGCAGTACTTC. The rearrangement joins TRBV12-3 or TRBV12-4 to TRBJ2-7; a weak D match, TRBD2 (6 bases). Deletions cut 0 bases from V and 3 bases from J, with 9 bases between. The CDR3 runs to 14 residues.

The chain joins TRBV25-1 to TRBJ2-3; TRBD2 matches 9 bases. Germline V gene data show CDR1 as MGHDK and CDR2 as SYGVNS. The J segment lost 0 bases and the V segment lost 4 bases, leaving 14 bases of the junction unmatched. The CDR3 runs to 19 residues. CDR3 nucleotide sequence: TGTGCCAGCAGTGCGCATTTGGCGGGAGGGACCTTCAGCACAGATACGCAGTATTTT. Amino acid sequence: CASSAHLAGGTFSTDTQYF.

J is TRBJ1-2 and V is TRBV4-1, with D maybe TRBD1 (5 bases). The CDR3 extends over 14 amino acids. V lost 2 bases to trimming and J lost 2 bases, with 9 bases between them. CDR1 is MGHRA, CDR2 YSYEKL, per germline. CDR3 bases: TGCGCCAGCAGCCAATCCCAGGGAAACTATGGCTACACCTTC. Its translation: CASSQSQGNYGYTF.

V gene TRBV20-1 combines with J gene TRBJ1-1, with D unclear. This CDR3 spans 16 amino acids. Trimming left V 6 bases short and J 1 base short, with 21 bases between. Germline-derived CDR1 and CDR2 are DFQATT and SNEGSKA (reference sequence). In DNA, the CDR3 is TGCAGTGCCGCCCCAAACCTACGACTCCAGAACACTGAAGCTTTCTTT. Translated, it gives CSAAPNLRLQNTEAFF.

The chain combines TRBV6-1 with TRBJ2-5; no reliable D call. The CDR3 runs 15 residues. V gave up 1 base and J gave up 5 bases, with 14 bases separating them. The germline V gene encodes CDR1 MNHNS and CDR2 SASEGT. This chain's CDR3 is CASSEDGGPRETQYF. DNA for the CDR3: TGTGCCAGCAGTGAAGACGGCGGCCCACGGGAGACCCAGTACTTC.

There are a few counts of this clonotype. This sequence joins TRBV4-1 and TRBJ2-1; 14 nucleotides align to TRBD2. This CDR3 contains 15 residues. The V gene's germline CDR1 is MGHRA and CDR2 YSYEKL. V lost 4 bases to trimming and J lost 9 bases; unmatched junction nucleotides: 5. The CDR3 here is CASSPGLAGDGEQFF. CDR3 DNA: TGCGCCAGCAGCCCGGGACTAGCGGGAGACGGTGAGCAGTTCTTC.

This clonotype was counted only a few times. CDR3 in DNA: TGTGCCAGCAGCCAGGGTCCCGAGCAGTACGTC. The encoded protein is CASSQGPEQYV. This chain links TRBV3-1 with TRBJ2-7; D is ambiguous. The germline V gene has CDR1 LGHDT and CDR2 YNNKEL (reference sequence). The CDR3 loop spans 11 amino acids. V lost 3 bases to trimming and J lost 6 bases, with 6 bases between them.

A word on this clonotype: A single base separates this from a much larger clone, so it may be a read error. The gene calls are TRBV4-1 and TRBJ2-4, with D unclear. The CDR3 sequence is 16 residues long. V was pared by 3 bases and J by 4 bases, with 16 bases between. Per germline, CDR1 MGHRA and CDR2 YSYEKL. This CDR3 is CASSQFGEQSKNIQYF. The DNA of the CDR3 is TGCGCCAGCAGCCAGTTTGGGGAACAGTCGAAAAACATTCAGTACTTC.

There are many counts of this clonotype. Here the CDR3 reads CATAQGAGGNTIYF. The DNA for the CDR3 is TGTGCCACCGCACAGGGGGCTGGTGGAAACACCATATATTTT. The V gene is TRBV25-1, the J gene TRBJ1-3, with 9 nucleotides matching TRBD1. This CDR3 has 14 amino acids. Germline assignment: CDR1 MGHDK and CDR2 SYGVNS. V lost 10 bases and J lost 3; bases outside the gene matches: 7.

The rearrangement joins TRBV12-3 or TRBV12-4 to TRBJ2-3; 11 positions agree with TRBD2. Unmatched junction bases numbered 4, after V lost 5 bases and J lost 0 bases. The CDR3 length is 16 residues. CDR3 nucleotide sequence: TGTGCCAGCAGTGCTAGCGGGGGGACTAGCACAGATACGCAGTATTTT. Its protein product is CASSASGGTSTDTQYF.

This clonotype was counted between two and nine times. The CDR3 DNA follows: TGTGCCAGCAGCTTAGCCAGCTGGGAGCTGTTTTTT. Translating gives CASSLASWELFF. The V and J genes are TRBV7-2 and TRBJ2-2, with unresolved D. The CDR3 covers 12 residues. Germline assignment: CDR1 SGHTA and CDR2 FQGNSA. V shed 0 bases and J shed 9 bases, with 5 bases lying between them.

To note about this clonotype: A much larger clone lies a single base off, so this may be a read error. The rearrangement joins TRBV7-9 to TRBJ2-3; the D call may be TRBD1 or TRBD2 (6 bases each). Germline values: CDR1 SEHNR, CDR2 FQNEAQ (reference sequence). V was shortened by 3 bases and J by 5 bases, with 9 bases between the two germline ends. CDR3 length equals 13 residues. CDR3: CASSFGGIDTQYF. CDR3 nucleotides: TGTGCCAGCAGCTTCGGGGGCATAGATACGCAGTATTTT.

This clonotype showed up many times. CDR3 amino acids: CASSVWTAGLEQFF. DNA for the CDR3: TGTGCCAGCAGCGTATGGACCGCGGGACTTGAGCAGTTCTTC. The chain recombines TRBV7-2 with TRBJ2-1; the D gene is possibly TRBD2 (6 bases). CDR3 size: 14 residues. Germline CDR1 and CDR2: SGHTA and FQGNSA. V shed 5 bases and J shed 9 bases, with 17 bases lying between them.

In its sample, this clonotype was seen a few times. V and J are TRBV28 and TRBJ1-1; D perhaps matches TRBD1 (6 bases). Trimming removed 4 bases at V and 1 base at J, with 19 bases between. The CDR3 length is 17 residues. From germline, CDR1 is MDHEN and CDR2 SYDVKM. In nucleotides, the CDR3 is TGTGCCAGCAGTTCACCGGGGACACCTGGAAGGAACACTGAAGCTTTCTTT. This translates into CASSSPGTPGRNTEAFF.

This clonotype was picked up a small number of times. As the CDR3 is not closed by the conserved phenylalanine or tryptophan, this likely results from a read error. This chain joins TRBV12-3 or TRBV12-4 and TRBJ2-5, with a possible D match to TRBD1 (5 bases). The CDR3 is 13 residues long. The V and J ends lost 6 bases and 5 bases respectively, with 13 bases between them. The CDR3 reads CASRRGSKETQYL. CDR3 nucleotides: TGTGCCAGCAGAAGGGGCAGCAAGGAGACCCAGTACCTC.

The chain has TRBV11-2 and TRBJ2-3, with 7 bases aligning to TRBD2. The CDR3 is 15 residues long. Trimming cost V 5 bases and J 1 base; bases outside gene matches: 6. CDR1 is SGHAT and CDR2 is FQNNGV in the germline V gene. CDR3 region: CASSGGVRGTDTQYF. DNA of the CDR3: TGTGCCAGCAGCGGGGGGGTTCGGGGCACAGATACGCAGTATTTT.

The rearrangement links TRBV6-1 to TRBJ2-7; 9 nucleotides line up with TRBD1. There are 15 residues in the CDR3. The V gene's germline CDR1 is MNHNS and CDR2 SASEGT. With 2 bases clipped from V and 4 bases from J, the junction kept 6 bases outside the gene matches. In DNA form, the CDR3 reads TGTGCCAGCAGTGAACTCGGGACAGGGCGGTACGAGCAGTACTTC. Its translation: CASSELGTGRYEQYF.

This clonotype was seen only a few times. This chain uses TRBV7-9 with TRBJ1-1, with D uncertain. Germline V gives CDR1 SEHNR, CDR2 FQNEAQ (reference sequence). Trimming took 5 bases from V and 11 from J, leaving 18 bases between them. The CDR3 runs 13 residues. This chain's CDR3 is CASSPVLGLGAFF. In DNA, the CDR3 is TGTGCCAGCAGCCCGGTACTAGGGCTTGGTGCTTTCTTT.

This clonotype showed up just a few times. The rearrangement links TRBV5-6 to TRBJ2-5, with 9 bases matching TRBD2. The trim removed 4 bases at V and 3 bases at J, leaving 13 bases unmatched. The germline gives CDR1 SGHDT, CDR2 YYEEEE. This CDR3 is built from 17 residues. CDR3 sequence (DNA): TGTGCCAGCAGCCCCTTGAGGCGGGGGGGCGGAAAAGAGACCCAGTACTTC. It translates to CASSPLRRGGGKETQYF. The whole variable domain, remainder taken from reference TRBV5-6 and TRBJ2-5, is DAGVTQSPTHLIKTRGQQVTLRCSPKSGHDTVSWYQQALGQGPQFIFQYYEEEERQRGNFPDRFSGHQFPNYSSELNVNALLLGDSALYLCASSPLRRGGGKETQYFGPGTRLLVL.

This clonotype was counted ten times or more. V usage is TRBV3-1 and J usage is TRBJ2-3; D is unclear. This CDR3 has 15 residues. Trimming pared 1 base from V and 3 bases from J, leaving 11 bases between. The germline gives CDR1 LGHDT, CDR2 YNNKEL (reference sequence). The CDR3 sequence is CASSQGFSETDTQYF. The CDR3 nucleotides read TGTGCCAGCAGCCAAGGGTTCTCAGAGACAGATACGCAGTATTTT.